These 20 T cell receptor beta chains originate from one sample sequenced in a study of spatial heterogeneity in lung cancer. The sample's time point: sample taken at primary tumor resection. TCRdb processed the 5' RACE reads anew with MiXCR; each CDR3 protein has one entry. The data hold about 8,600 distinct CDR3 sequences, with 4% to 5% observed a single time. The sequencing here drew on PBMCs, taken at surgery. The receptors stem from a male donor with early-stage non-small cell lung cancer.

This clonotype appeared many times. The V and J genes are TRBV7-8 and TRBJ2-2; tentative D call: TRBD2 (5 bases). The CDR3 has 15 residues. Germline assignment: CDR1 SGHVS and CDR2 FQNEAQ. V was shortened by 0 bases and J by 4 bases, with 9 bases between the two germline ends. The CDR3 is CASSLAGVGTGELFF. CDR3 bases: TGTGCCAGCAGCTTAGCCGGGGTTGGCACCGGGGAGCTGTTTTTT.

The rearrangement links TRBV7-2 to TRBJ2-3; weak D call: TRBD1 (6 bases). This CDR3 is built from 13 residues. The germline V and J ends were trimmed by 6 bases and 6 bases, with 13 bases remaining between them. Germline CDR1 and CDR2: SGHTA and FQGNSA. The DNA for the CDR3 is TGTGCCAGCAGTCAAAACACAGGGGATACGCAGTATTTT. It yields the protein CASSQNTGDTQYF. Full variable domain (rest looked up from reference TRBV7-2 and TRBJ2-3): GAGVSQSPSNKVTEKGKDVELRCDPISGHTALYWYRQSLGQGLEFLIYFQGNSAPDKSGLPSDRFSAERTGGSVSTLTIQRTQQEDSAVYLCASSQNTGDTQYFGPGTRLTVL.

By frequency in the sample, this clonotype is medium-sized. CDR3 sequence: CASSRGLGTEAFF. For the CDR3, the DNA is TGTGCCAGCAGTAGGGGGCTAGGCACTGAAGCTTTCTTT. The chain combines TRBV27 with TRBJ1-1; 7 bases are shared with TRBD1. From germline, CDR1 is MNHEY and CDR2 SMNVEV (reference sequence). V dropped 5 bases and J dropped 4; count of bases not matched to a gene: 4. The CDR3 has 13 residues.

In this sample, this clonotype turned up many times. The genes are TRBV20-1 and TRBJ1-4; D is perhaps TRBD1 (5 bases). CDR1 is DFQATT and CDR2 is SNEGSKA in the germline V gene (reference sequence). This CDR3 spans 14 amino acids. The ends were cut back, 1 base at V and 7 bases at J, with 13 bases in the middle. CDR3 in DNA: TGCAGTGCTAGAGGCGGGCGGGGCAGTGAAAAACTGTTTTTT. Its protein product is CSARGGRGSEKLFF.

This clonotype was found many times. J is TRBJ2-5 and V is TRBV7-2; no reliable D call. Trimming stripped 4 bases from V and 5 bases from J, with 11 bases between. The germline V gene encodes CDR1 SGHTA and CDR2 FQGNSA. The CDR3 is 13 amino acids. The CDR3, as DNA: TGTGCCAGCAGCTCCTCTTCCGGGGAGACCCAGTACTTC. This sequence encodes CASSSSSGETQYF.

This clonotype was counted between two and nine times. The V gene is TRBV20-1, the J gene TRBJ2-5; the D is unclear. The germline V and J ends were trimmed by 6 bases and 2 bases, with 7 bases remaining between them. Germline V CDR1 and CDR2: DFQATT, SNEGSKA (reference sequence). CDR3 length: 11 amino acids. The CDR3 reads CSAGQQETQYF. The CDR3, as DNA: TGCAGTGCGGGCCAGCAAGAGACCCAGTACTTC.

This clonotype was seen at least ten times. The rearrangement uses TRBV24-1 and TRBJ2-1; TRBD2 aligns across 7 bases. The CDR3 spans 14 residues. Unmatched junction bases numbered 3, after V lost 5 bases and J lost 3 bases. In germline, CDR1 is KGHDR, CDR2 SFDVKD. The CDR3 sequence is CATSGGGNYNEQFF. DNA of the CDR3: TGTGCCACCAGTGGGGGGGGGAACTACAATGAGCAGTTCTTC.

This rearrangement joins TRBV5-5 to TRBJ2-7; D gene ambiguous. This CDR3 is 14 amino acids long. Germline-derived CDR1 and CDR2 are SGHKS and YYEKEE (reference sequence). Trimming left V 2 bases short and J 3 bases short, with 12 bases between. CDR3 in DNA: TGTGCCAGCAGCTTCGGCCCTTCCAACTACGAGCAGTACGTC. Translation gives CASSFGPSNYEQYV.

This clonotype was counted at least ten times. The chain carries TRBV10-3 and TRBJ1-5; TRBD1 agrees at 7 bases. This CDR3 comprises 14 residues. Germline-derived CDR1 and CDR2 are ENHRY and SYGVKD. The trim removed 8 bases at V and 3 bases at J, leaving 7 bases unmatched. The CDR3 spells CAIGTGDLNQPQHF. The CDR3 nucleotides are TGTGCCATCGGTACAGGGGACCTCAATCAGCCCCAGCATTTT.

V is TRBV5-1 and J is TRBJ2-3; 14 bases are a match to TRBD2. The CDR3 is 16 amino acids. Per the germline V gene, CDR1 is SGHRS and CDR2 is YFSETQ. V lost 4 bases, J lost 8 bases, and 9 bases stayed unmatched. The CDR3 region has the DNA TGCGCCAGCAGCGACGGACTAGCGGGGGGTTTCGGTACGCAGTATTTT. Translated, it gives CASSDGLAGGFGTQYF.

Many counts were recorded for this clonotype. This chain links TRBV5-1 with TRBJ1-1, with no clear D. The CDR3 contains 16 residues. The V gene lost 1 base and the J gene lost 3 bases, with 16 bases spanning the gap. Germline V gene lookup returns CDR1 SGHRS and CDR2 YFSETQ. The CDR3, as DNA: TGCGCCAGCAGCTTGAACGACCAAAGGCTATACACTGAAGCTTTCTTT. It specifies CASSLNDQRLYTEAFF.

This clonotype was recorded at least ten times. This chain joins TRBV5-1 and TRBJ2-3, with D possibly TRBD2 on 5 matching bases. CDR1 is SGHRS, CDR2 YFSETQ, per germline. The CDR3 length is 15 residues. The V end was cut by 4 bases, the J end by 1 base, with 13 bases between. Here the CDR3 DNA reads TGCGCCAGCAGCCCGCGGAGGTGGGGCACAGATACGCAGTATTTT. This encodes CASSPRRWGTDTQYF.

This clonotype showed up many times. The V call is TRBV5-6, the J call TRBJ2-5, with 7 nucleotides matching TRBD2. The trim removed 5 bases at V and 7 bases at J, leaving 5 bases unmatched. The CDR3 extends over 12 amino acids. Germline lookup yields CDR1 SGHDT and CDR2 YYEEEE. CDR3 amino acids: CASRGPGGTQYF. CDR3 nucleotides: TGTGCCAGCAGAGGGCCGGGGGGGACCCAGTACTTC. Supplemented by reference TRBV5-6 and TRBJ2-5, the full variable domain reads DAGVTQSPTHLIKTRGQQVTLRCSPKSGHDTVSWYQQALGQGPQFIFQYYEEEERQRGNFPDRFSGHQFPNYSSELNVNALLLGDSALYLCASRGPGGTQYFGPGTRLLVL.

In this sample, this clonotype is medium-sized (0.01 to 0.1%). J is TRBJ2-5 and V is TRBV20-1; D remains ambiguous. Germline V CDR1 and CDR2: DFQATT, SNEGSKA (reference sequence). With 3 bases removed from V and 1 base from J, the gap between germline ends came to 15 bases. The CDR3 consists of 15 residues. The CDR3 reads CSARPDTSVQETQYF. Here the CDR3 DNA reads TGCAGTGCTAGGCCAGATACATCCGTCCAAGAGACCCAGTACTTC.

By its share, this clonotype is medium-sized. The chain carries TRBV11-2 and TRBJ2-1, with 9 positions matching TRBD2. This CDR3 has 14 amino acids. CDR1 and CDR2 from the germline V gene are SGHAT and FQNNGV. V trimming: 3 bases; J trimming: 10 bases; junction bases outside the gene matches: 7. The CDR3 loop reads CASSFKRGATEQFF. DNA of the CDR3: TGTGCCAGCAGCTTCAAGCGGGGGGCCACCGAGCAGTTCTTC.

This clonotype was seen repeatedly, ten times or more. The chain has TRBV2 and TRBJ2-5; 8 bases fit TRBD1. Germline CDR1 and CDR2: SNHLY and FYNNEI. The V gene end was trimmed by 6 bases and the J gene end by 2 bases; junction bases not matched to a gene: 8. The CDR3 is 15 amino acids. The CDR3 sequence is CASRGDRGYQETQYF. The CDR3, as DNA: TGTGCCAGCAGGGGTGACAGGGGTTATCAAGAGACCCAGTACTTC.

This clonotype is medium-sized in the sample. V gene TRBV5-5 combines with J gene TRBJ1-4; unclear D gene. Trimming shortened V by 0 bases and J by 0 bases, and 6 bases separated the two germline ends. This CDR3 is 15 amino acids long. The germline CDR1 and CDR2 sequences are SGHKS and YYEKEE (reference sequence). CDR3 DNA: TGTGCCAGCAGCTTGGGGTATGCAACTAATGAAAAACTGTTTTTT. It encodes CASSLGYATNEKLFF.

This clonotype has only a few counts. This rearrangement joins TRBV3-1 to TRBJ2-2, with a possible D match to TRBD2 (7 bases). The germline V gene has CDR1 LGHDT and CDR2 YNNKEL (reference sequence). The CDR3 extends over 15 amino acids. V was pared by 4 bases and J by 5 bases, with 14 bases between. This CDR3 is CASSLGGARTGELFF. In DNA, the CDR3 is TGTGCCAGCAGCCTTGGGGGGGCCCGGACCGGGGAGCTGTTTTTT.

This clonotype was counted many times. The V and J genes are TRBV20-1 and TRBJ2-1, with TRBD2 as a possible D gene (5 bases). The germline CDR1 and CDR2 sequences are DFQATT and SNEGSKA (reference sequence). There are 13 residues in the CDR3. The V end lost 6 bases, the J end lost 3 bases, and 12 bases lay between the germline ends. CDR3 in DNA: TGCAGTGCCCCAGCGGTTTTCTACAATGAGCAGTTCTTC. This encodes CSAPAVFYNEQFF.

This clonotype was seen at least ten times. In DNA, the CDR3 is TGTGCCAGCAGCTTGGCTGGACTAGCGATTGAGACCCAGTACTTC. This translates into CASSLAGLAIETQYF. The V call is TRBV7-2, the J call TRBJ2-5; 9 nucleotides match TRBD2. CDR1 and CDR2 from the germline V gene are SGHTA and FQGNSA. V shed 3 bases, J shed 5 bases, and the junction held 7 bases outside the gene matches. CDR3 length: 15 residues.